Presented here are 16 T cell receptor beta chains from one specimen sequenced in a study of blood T cell repertoires in COVID-19. The assay was immunoSEQ multiplex PCR, and TCRdb's table has in-frame clones only and misses some. The repertoire holds just under 60,000 clones, with around 84% as singletons. The sample comprised peripheral blood. All receptors come from a human donor with active COVID-19. The donor label of this sample is uncertain.

The V and J genes are TRBV30 and TRBJ1-2; 9 nucleotides line up with TRBD1. This CDR3 is 13 amino acids long. J lost 9 bases, V lost 1 base, and 6 bases had no gene match. Germline CDR1 is GTSNPN and CDR2 is SVGIG (reference sequence). Here the CDR3 reads CAWSEDRGNRYTF. For the CDR3, the DNA is TGTGCCTGGAGTGAGGACAGGGGCAACCGCTACACCTTC.

CDR3 nucleotide sequence: TGTGCCAGCAAAGCGAGCTCTGGGGCCAACGTCCTGACTTTC. Its protein is CASKASSGANVLTF. The V and J genes are TRBV7-3 and TRBJ2-6; D gene ambiguous. V was clipped by 7 bases and J by 0 bases, with 7 bases between them. Per the germline V gene, CDR1 is SGHTA and CDR2 is FQGTGA. This CDR3 is 14 amino acids long.

V gene TRBV6-5 combines with J gene TRBJ2-7; perhaps TRBD1 as D (5 bases). Germline loops: CDR1 MNHEY, CDR2 SVGAGI. The V end lost 3 bases, the J end lost 3 bases, and 15 bases lay between the germline ends. This CDR3 region has 15 residues. CDR3 DNA sequence: TGTGCCAGCAGTTATCCGGCAGGGCAAAGCTACGAGCAGTACTTC. Its translation is CASSYPAGQSYEQYF.

This clone was counted only a few times. This CDR3 is also generated by other DNA sequences in the sample. The chain couples TRBV19 to TRBJ1-1; possibly TRBD1 for D (5 bases). The V end lost 8 bases, the J end lost 0 bases, and 10 bases lay between the germline ends. CDR3 length equals 13 residues. The germline gives CDR1 LNHDA, CDR2 SQIVND (reference sequence). The CDR3: CASSSGLNTEAFF. The DNA of the CDR3 is TGTGCCAGTTCATCAGGGTTGAACACTGAAGCTTTCTTT.

V is TRBV7-2 and J is TRBJ1-1; weak D call: TRBD1 (6 bases). This CDR3 has 13 residues. CDR1 SGHTA and CDR2 FQGNSA come from the germline V gene. V lost 3 bases and J 8 bases, leaving 13 bases between the germline ends. As DNA, the CDR3 is TGTGCCAGCAGCTTTGAACAGGGTCTCGAAGCTTTCTTT. This translates into CASSFEQGLEAFF.

The V call is TRBV7-9, the J call TRBJ2-3, with TRBD2 as a possible D gene (7 bases). CDR3 size: 15 residues. Germline-derived CDR1 and CDR2 are SEHNR and FQNEAQ (reference sequence). V lost 4 bases and J 6 bases, leaving 17 bases between the germline ends. DNA of the CDR3: TGTGCCAGCAGCTCGGGGGGCCCCCACACGGATACGCAGTATTTT. Translated: CASSSGGPHTDTQYF.

The chain couples TRBV30 to TRBJ1-2; 11 bases align to TRBD1. Germline loops: CDR1 GTSNPN, CDR2 SVGIG (reference sequence). V trimming: 5 bases; J trimming: 4 bases; junction bases outside the gene matches: 12. The CDR3 loop spans 16 amino acids. The CDR3, as DNA: TGTGCCTGGCTAGGACAGGGGGCGTATACCCTCTATGGCTACACCTTC. It translates to CAWLGQGAYTLYGYTF.

In nucleotides, the CDR3 is TGTGCCAGCAGCCGGACTAGCGCAAGCTACGAGCAGTACTTC. This gives the protein CASSRTSASYEQYF. The chain is built from TRBV9 and TRBJ2-7; the match to TRBD2 covers 9 bases. The CDR3 is 14 amino acids. V gave up 4 bases and J gave up 3 bases; unmatched junction bases: 5. Germline lookup yields CDR1 SGDLS and CDR2 YYNGEE.

V usage is TRBV6-5 and J usage is TRBJ2-2; unclear D gene. This CDR3 comprises 13 residues. V dropped 7 bases and J dropped 6 bases, with 12 bases sitting between them. The germline CDR1 and CDR2 sequences are MNHEY and SVGAGI. The CDR3 coding sequence is TGTGCCAGCACCCAAGGAGTGGCCGGGGAGCTGTTTTTT. Protein sequence: CASTQGVAGELFF.

The chain joins TRBV2 to TRBJ1-2; TRBD1 matches 7 bases. The ends lost 5 bases at V and 6 bases at J; junction bases unmatched: 3. CDR1 is SNHLY and CDR2 is FYNNEI in the germline V gene. The CDR3 loop spans 12 amino acids. For the CDR3, the DNA is TGTGCCAGCAGTACCACAGGGGATGGCTACACCTTC. Amino acids: CASSTTGDGYTF.

The rearrangement links TRBV9 to TRBJ2-7; the D is unclear. The CDR3 contains 14 residues. Between the trimmed V and J ends, which lost 4 bases and 1 base, there was a span of 12 bases. Germline CDR1 is SGDLS and CDR2 is YYNGEE. Written as DNA, the CDR3 is TGTGCCAGCAGCACGACTGGTACTTCCTACGAGCAGTACTTC. Residues: CASSTTGTSYEQYF.

The V gene is TRBV9, the J gene TRBJ2-7, with D perhaps TRBD2 (6 bases). The CDR3 has 15 amino acids. The V gene lost 3 bases and the J gene lost 1 base, with 14 bases spanning the gap. Germline loops: CDR1 SGDLS, CDR2 YYNGEE. The CDR3 sequence is CASSAAGTQSYEQYF. The CDR3 DNA sequence: TGTGCCAGCAGCGCGGCCGGGACTCAATCCTACGAGCAGTACTTC.

The chain combines TRBV5-6 with TRBJ2-5, with D tentatively TRBD1 (6 bases). The V gene's germline CDR1 is SGHDT and CDR2 YYEEEE. The CDR3 spans 13 residues. V gave up 6 bases and J gave up 2 bases, with 11 bases separating them. The CDR3 DNA follows: TGTGCCAGCAACTTACAGGGACAAGAGACCCAGTACTTC. Translation gives CASNLQGQETQYF.

V usage is TRBV10-3 and J usage is TRBJ1-5; weak D call: TRBD1 (5 bases). V was cut by 4 bases and J by 0 bases, with 13 bases left in between. The CDR3 runs 16 residues. Germline CDR1 is ENHRY and CDR2 is SYGVKD. The CDR3 DNA reads as TGTGCCATCAGTGCGTCCTTAGGGGATAGCAATCAGCCCCAGCATTTT. It translates to CAISASLGDSNQPQHF.

The CDR3 nucleotides read TGCGCCAGCAGACTAACTAGCGGGGCCACAGATACGCAGTATTTT. Translating gives CASRLTSGATDTQYF. The V call is TRBV5-1, the J call TRBJ2-3; 10 bases match TRBD2. With 5 bases clipped from V and 2 bases from J, the junction kept 5 bases outside the gene matches. The CDR3 is 15 residues long. The germline V gene encodes CDR1 SGHRS and CDR2 YFSETQ.

A few counts support this clone. The J gene is TRBJ1-5, the V gene TRBV28, with D maybe TRBD1 (5 bases). This CDR3 has 12 amino acids. Germline loops: CDR1 MDHEN, CDR2 SYDVKM. V shed 7 bases and J shed 7 bases, with 11 bases lying between them. CDR3 nucleotides: TGTGCCAGCACGGGGGATATCCAGCCCCAGCATTTT. Protein: CASTGDIQPQHF.